This T cell receptor (beta chain) was sequenced in a study of cytomegalovirus exposure and HLA in healthy donors. The study, taken as a whole, reports: According to a later analysis, TCR clusters from the first cohort tended to co-occur in the 100 to 150 validation repertoires.

TCRdb's copy holds only in-frame clones and misses some; the assay was immunoSEQ multiplex PCR. This sample has under 100,000 clones, with around 96% found just once. CDR1 is SGHRS, CDR2 YFSETQ, per germline. This CDR3 contains 16 residues. The V and J ends lost 0 bases and 0 bases, in that order; junction bases with no gene match: 5. Concerning this clone: Its antigen is undetermined.

The material sequenced was PBMCs. The chain uses TRBV5-1 and TRBJ1-1; 7 positions agree with TRBD1. The sequence was obtained from a man aged 18 to 29 in good health and CMV-seronegative. Written as DNA, the CDR3 is TGCGCCAGCAGCTTGGGGGGACAGTACATGAACACTGAAGCTTTCTTT. Protein: CASSLGGQYMNTEAFF.